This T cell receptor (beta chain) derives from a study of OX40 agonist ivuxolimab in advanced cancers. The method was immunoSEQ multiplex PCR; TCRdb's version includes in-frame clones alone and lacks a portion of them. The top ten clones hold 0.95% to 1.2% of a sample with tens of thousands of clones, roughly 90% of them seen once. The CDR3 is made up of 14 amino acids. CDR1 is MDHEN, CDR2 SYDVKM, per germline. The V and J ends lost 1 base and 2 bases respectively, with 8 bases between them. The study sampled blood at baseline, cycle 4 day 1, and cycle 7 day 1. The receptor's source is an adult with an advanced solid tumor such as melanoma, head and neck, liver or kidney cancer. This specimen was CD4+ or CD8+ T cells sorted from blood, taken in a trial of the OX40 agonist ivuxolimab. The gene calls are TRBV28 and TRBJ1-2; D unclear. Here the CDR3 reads CASSLFGKNYGYTF. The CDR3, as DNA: TGTGCCAGCAGTTTATTCGGCAAAAACTATGGCTACACCTTC.